This is a list of T cell receptor beta chains from one sample in a study of response to subunit inactivated influenza vaccine. One entry per CDR3 protein results from TCRdb running MiXCR on the RT-PCR reads. This table has 430,000 or so distinct CDR3 sequences, 10% to 11% appearing once. The sample here was PBMCs from blood, taken more than 35 days after vaccination. The receptors were sampled from a man between 45 and 60 years old who received an inactivated influenza vaccine. Both conserved end residues are part of each CDR3. The D gene is left open where the match is weak. The size of a clone is reported for some rows only, either as once, few or many, or as a class for expanded clones.

cdr3_length | clone_size | j_call | v_call | d_call | cdr3_aa | cdr3_nt
14 | many | TRBJ1-2 | TRBV12-3/TRBV12-4 | TRBD1 | CASRKQGASYGYTF | TGTGCCAGCAGAAAACAGGGGGCGAGCTATGGCTACACCTTC
17 | few | TRBJ2-3 | TRBV4-3 | TRBD2 | CASSQLGLAGATDTQYF | TGCGCCAGCAGCCAACTGGGACTAGCGGGAGCTACAGATACGCAGTATTTT
14 | NA | TRBJ1-1 | TRBV5-1 | NA | CASSKTAGNTEAFF | TGCGCCAGCAGCAAGACGGCGGGGAACACTGAAGCTTTCTTT
13 | many | TRBJ1-1 | TRBV6-2/TRBV6-3 | NA | CASSWGGASEAFF | TGTGCCAGCAGTTGGGGGGGCGCGAGTGAAGCTTTCTTT
16 | NA | TRBJ2-5 | TRBV6-5 | NA | CASSWGALQGKETQYF | TGTGCCAGCAGTTGGGGGGCCTTACAGGGGAAGGAGACCCAGTACTTC
18 | many | TRBJ2-7 | TRBV10-3 | NA | CAISDRSTQGSDIVRQYF | TGTGCCATCAGTGATCGATCAACACAGGGCTCCGATATAGTACGGCAGTACTTC
16 | few | TRBJ2-1 | TRBV18 | TRBD2 | CASSPPRLADYNEQFF | TGTGCCAGCTCACCACCGAGGCTAGCGGACTACAATGAGCAGTTCTTC
16 | few | TRBJ2-7 | TRBV15 | NA | CATSRGGTGTSYEQYF | TGTGCCACCAGCAGAGGTGGAACGGGGACCTCCTACGAGCAGTACTTC
14 | few | TRBJ2-7 | TRBV4-3 | NA | CASSYGSGGYEQYF | TGCGCCAGCAGCTATGGCTCTGGGGGCTACGAGCAGTACTTC
14 | few | TRBJ2-5 | TRBV11-1 | TRBD1 | CASSTGQPQETQYF | TGTGCCAGCAGCACGGGACAGCCCCAAGAGACCCAGTACTTC
16 | few | TRBJ1-4 | TRBV6-1 | TRBD1 | CASRSQGALANEKLFF | TGTGCCAGCAGATCCCAGGGGGCTCTAGCTAATGAAAAACTGTTTTTT
14 | few | TRBJ2-7 | TRBV20-1 | TRBD2 | CSATLTSGRVEQYF | TGCAGTGCTACCTTGACTAGCGGGAGAGTCGAGCAGTACTTC
14 | NA | TRBJ1-1 | TRBV9 | NA | CASKEGSDNTEAFF | TGTGCCAGCAAGGAGGGGAGTGATAACACTGAAGCTTTCTTT
17 | few | TRBJ2-7 | TRBV7-8 | NA | CASSLVGLRLRSYEQYF | TGTGCCAGCAGCTTAGTCGGTTTAAGGTTACGCTCCTACGAGCAGTACTTC
15 | many | TRBJ2-3 | TRBV7-6 | NA | CASSLESRLMNTQYF | TGTGCCAGCAGCTTAGAGAGTAGATTAATGAATACGCAGTATTTT
14 | many | TRBJ2-5 | TRBV29-1 | TRBD2 | CSVGLAGGLETQYF | TGCAGCGTTGGACTAGCGGGGGGGTTAGAGACCCAGTACTTC